The rows below give T cell receptor beta chains drawn from one sample of a study of CD8 T cells in ankylosing spondylitis. TCRdb reprocessed the 5' RACE reads via MiXCR and lists one record per CDR3 protein. The sample contains around 890,000 distinct CDR3 sequences, 12% of which appear only once. Material for sequencing was blood, either unsorted or a sorted T cell fraction (not recorded which). The origin of the receptors is a male donor with ankylosing spondylitis. Both conserved end residues are part of each CDR3. The order of the fields is D gene, V gene, J gene, clone size, CDR3 protein, CDR3 DNA. A D gene is named only where the DNA matches it firmly. Clone size is stated in some rows and not others, as once, few, many or a class when expanded.

D gene: .; V gene: TRBV20-1; J gene: TRBJ2-2; clone size: few; CDR3 protein: CSARWENTGELFF; CDR3 DNA: TGCAGTGCCAGGTGGGAGAACACCGGGGAGCTGTTTTTT
D gene: .; V gene: TRBV7-9; J gene: TRBJ2-7; clone size: few; CDR3 protein: CASSPVGVNEQYF; CDR3 DNA: TGTGCCAGCAGCCCGGTGGGGGTCAACGAGCAGTACTTC
D gene: .; V gene: TRBV20-1; J gene: TRBJ2-3; clone size: few; CDR3 protein: CSARPGAQGYTQYF; CDR3 DNA: TGCAGTGCTAGACCGGGGGCGCAGGGATATACGCAGTATTTT
D gene: TRBD2; V gene: TRBV20-1; J gene: TRBJ2-5; clone size: .; CDR3 protein: CSANIAGGRETQYF; CDR3 DNA: TGCAGTGCCAACATAGCGGGAGGACGAGAGACCCAGTACTTC
D gene: TRBD2; V gene: TRBV12-3/TRBV12-4; J gene: TRBJ2-1; clone size: few; CDR3 protein: CASRLAGEVNEQFF; CDR3 DNA: TGTGCCAGCAGGCTAGCGGGAGAGGTCAATGAGCAGTTCTTC
D gene: TRBD2; V gene: TRBV20-1; J gene: TRBJ2-3; clone size: .; CDR3 protein: CSAKAGGRADTQYF; CDR3 DNA: TGCAGTGCTAAGGCGGGGGGCAGGGCAGATACGCAGTATTTT
D gene: .; V gene: TRBV7-2; J gene: TRBJ1-1; clone size: many; CDR3 protein: CASSLGSDLEAFF; CDR3 DNA: TGTGCCAGCAGCTTAGGGTCAGACCTTGAAGCTTTCTTT
D gene: .; V gene: TRBV30; J gene: TRBJ1-2; clone size: .; CDR3 protein: CAWSALYVQGYGYTF; CDR3 DNA: TGTGCCTGGAGTGCCCTCTATGTGCAGGGGTATGGCTACACCTTC
D gene: .; V gene: TRBV18; J gene: TRBJ1-4; clone size: few; CDR3 protein: CASSATMPRAANEKLFF; CDR3 DNA: TGTGCCAGCTCAGCAACGATGCCAAGGGCAGCTAATGAAAAACTGTTTTTT
D gene: TRBD2; V gene: TRBV20-1; J gene: TRBJ2-7; clone size: .; CDR3 protein: CSARRLAGGDYEQYF; CDR3 DNA: TGCAGTGCTCGGAGACTAGCGGGAGGCGACTACGAGCAGTACTTC
D gene: TRBD2; V gene: TRBV28; J gene: TRBJ2-5; clone size: .; CDR3 protein: CASRVLAGAGGQETQYF; CDR3 DNA: TGTGCCAGTCGGGTGTTAGCGGGGGCCGGGGGCCAAGAGACCCAGTACTTC
D gene: .; V gene: TRBV20-1; J gene: TRBJ2-3; clone size: .; CDR3 protein: CSAWWSSTDTQYF; CDR3 DNA: TGCAGTGCGTGGTGGTCGAGCACAGATACGCAGTATTTT
D gene: TRBD1; V gene: TRBV20-1; J gene: TRBJ2-7; clone size: many; CDR3 protein: CSARDQRTGVLEQYF; CDR3 DNA: TGCAGTGCTAGAGACCAAAGGACAGGGGTTCTGGAGCAGTACTTC
D gene: .; V gene: TRBV15; J gene: TRBJ2-1; clone size: few; CDR3 protein: CATSRTDNEQFF; CDR3 DNA: TGTGCCACCAGCAGGACCGACAATGAGCAGTTCTTC
D gene: .; V gene: TRBV20-1; J gene: TRBJ2-7; clone size: few; CDR3 protein: CSAPYWGVGYEQYF; CDR3 DNA: TGCAGTGCTCCCTATTGGGGGGTAGGCTACGAGCAGTACTTC
D gene: .; V gene: TRBV5-1; J gene: TRBJ2-3; clone size: few; CDR3 protein: CASSLGTAYTDTQYF; CDR3 DNA: TGCGCCAGCAGCTTGGGGACAGCATACACAGATACGCAGTATTTT
D gene: .; V gene: TRBV29-1; J gene: TRBJ2-3; clone size: many; CDR3 protein: CSVAGTFDTDTQYF; CDR3 DNA: TGCAGCGTTGCCGGGACCTTTGACACAGATACGCAGTATTTT
D gene: .; V gene: TRBV29-1; J gene: TRBJ1-5; clone size: few; CDR3 protein: CSVVQGYNQPQHF; CDR3 DNA: TGCAGCGTTGTGCAGGGTTACAATCAGCCCCAGCATTTT
D gene: .; V gene: TRBV4-2; J gene: TRBJ1-4; clone size: few; CDR3 protein: CASSRYDEKLFF; CDR3 DNA: TGTGCCAGCAGCCGGTACGATGAAAAACTGTTTTTT
D gene: TRBD1; V gene: TRBV20-1; J gene: TRBJ1-5; clone size: few; CDR3 protein: CSARSPDRGNQPQHF; CDR3 DNA: TGCAGTGCTAGATCCCCGGACAGGGGAAATCAGCCCCAGCATTTT
D gene: TRBD1; V gene: TRBV5-1; J gene: TRBJ2-5; clone size: .; CDR3 protein: CASSEQGYETQYF; CDR3 DNA: TGCGCCAGCAGCGAACAGGGGTACGAGACCCAGTACTTC
D gene: .; V gene: TRBV11-2; J gene: TRBJ1-2; clone size: .; CDR3 protein: CASSSIKGSNYGYTF; CDR3 DNA: TGTGCCAGCAGCTCAATAAAAGGGTCTAACTATGGCTACACCTTC
D gene: .; V gene: TRBV19; J gene: TRBJ1-3; clone size: once; CDR3 protein: CASSRGQWLSGNTIYF; CDR3 DNA: TGTGCCAGTAGTAGAGGACAGTGGCTCTCTGGAAACACCATATATTTT
D gene: .; V gene: TRBV7-8; J gene: TRBJ1-4; clone size: few; CDR3 protein: CASSFFPRGPTWEKLFF; CDR3 DNA: TGTGCCAGCAGCTTTTTTCCTCGCGGCCCGACTTGGGAAAAACTGTTTTTT
D gene: .; V gene: TRBV5-5; J gene: TRBJ1-6; clone size: few; CDR3 protein: CASSLLQGGESPLHF; CDR3 DNA: TGTGCCAGCAGCTTGCTCCAGGGTGGTGAGTCACCCCTCCACTTT
D gene: TRBD1; V gene: TRBV19; J gene: TRBJ2-2; clone size: few; CDR3 protein: CASSSRPGGQGRTGELFF; CDR3 DNA: TGTGCCAGTAGTTCCCGACCCGGAGGACAGGGGCGAACCGGGGAGCTGTTTTTT
D gene: TRBD1; V gene: TRBV7-9; J gene: TRBJ2-7; clone size: .; CDR3 protein: CASSSITGGSEQYF; CDR3 DNA: TGTGCCAGCAGCTCAATAACAGGGGGGAGCGAGCAGTACTTC
D gene: TRBD1; V gene: TRBV28; J gene: TRBJ1-2; clone size: few; CDR3 protein: CASTQGGWVNGYTF; CDR3 DNA: TGTGCCAGCACCCAGGGGGGTTGGGTTAATGGCTACACCTTC
D gene: TRBD2; V gene: TRBV28; J gene: TRBJ2-1; clone size: .; CDR3 protein: CASSVLAASYNEQFF; CDR3 DNA: TGTGCCAGCAGTGTACTAGCGGCTTCTTACAATGAGCAGTTCTTC
D gene: .; V gene: TRBV7-8; J gene: TRBJ1-1; clone size: few; CDR3 protein: CASSSRTLAAMNTEAFF; CDR3 DNA: TGTGCCAGCAGTTCGCGGACGCTGGCGGCAATGAACACTGAAGCTTTCTTT
D gene: TRBD1; V gene: TRBV29-1; J gene: TRBJ1-1; clone size: many; CDR3 protein: CSVRRGQVWSNTEAFF; CDR3 DNA: TGCAGCGTTAGGAGGGGACAGGTCTGGTCGAACACTGAAGCTTTCTTT